One and the same sample provided the 8 T cell receptor beta chains below, sequenced in a study of blood T cell repertoires in COVID-19. The protocol was immunoSEQ multiplex PCR, while the TCRdb copy is restricted to in-frame clones and leaves out a portion. There are about 480,000 clones in the sample; 85% to 90% occur only once, and 1.5% to 2% lies in the top ten. The sequenced sample was PBMCs or T cells enriched from blood (not recorded which). The source is a woman between 40 and 50 years old who had recovered from COVID-19.

This rearrangement joins TRBV3-1 (or the pseudogene TRBV3-2) to TRBJ2-1, with 9 bases aligning to TRBD2. Germline CDR1 LGHDT, CDR2 YNNKEL (reference sequence). CDR3 length: 14 residues. V gave up 1 base and J gave up 15 bases; unmatched junction bases: 10. For the CDR3, the DNA is TGTGCCAGCAGCCAAGTTAGGGCGGGAGGGGTCACGTTCTTC. This sequence encodes CASSQVRAGGVTFF.

The chain has TRBV14 and TRBJ1-1; no firm D call. V lost 3 bases and J 7 bases, leaving 12 bases between the germline ends. The CDR3 extends over 13 amino acids. Per the germline V gene, CDR1 is SGHDN and CDR2 is FVKESK. CDR3 DNA sequence: TGTGCCAGCAGCCAGGTCGGGAATCATGAAGCTTTCTTT. This codes for CASSQVGNHEAFF.

The chain employs TRBV7-2 and TRBJ2-7; TRBD2 matches at 8 bases. The CDR3 contains 16 residues. Germline V CDR1 and CDR2: SGHTA, FQGNSA. With V trimmed by 5 bases and J by 4 bases, 13 bases remained unmatched. The CDR3 region has the DNA TGTGCCAGCAGCCCCCAGGTAGCCGGGACTAGTTACGAGCAGTACTTC. Its translation: CASSPQVAGTSYEQYF.

V and J are TRBV29-1 and TRBJ1-1, with 9 positions matching TRBD1. Per the germline V gene, CDR1 is SQVTM and CDR2 is ANQGSEA. The CDR3 is 15 residues long. The junction had 17 bases not matched to a gene; V was cut back by 7 bases and J by 8 bases. The CDR3 region is CSAQRDRVRIGEAFF. The CDR3, as DNA: TGCAGCGCTCAACGGGACAGGGTGAGGATTGGAGAAGCTTTCTTT. The variable domain in full, completed from reference TRBV29-1 and TRBJ1-1, reads SAVISQKPSRDICQRGTSLTIQCQVDSQVTMMFWYRQQPGQSLTLIATANQGSEATYESGFVIDKFPISRPNLTFSTLTVSNMSPEDSSIYLCSAQRDRVRIGEAFFGQGTRLTVV.

This chain uses TRBV7-2 with TRBJ1-1, with 8 bases matching TRBD1. The CDR3 loop spans 12 amino acids. V lost 4 bases and J lost 7; bases outside the gene matches: 2. Per the germline V gene, CDR1 is SGHTA and CDR2 is FQGNSA. The CDR3 sequence is CASSYGQGEAFF. CDR3 DNA sequence: TGTGCCAGCAGCTACGGACAGGGTGAAGCTTTCTTT.

The chain uses TRBV3-1 (or the pseudogene TRBV3-2) and TRBJ1-5; D is possibly TRBD1 (6 bases). There are 16 residues in the CDR3. V lost 0 bases and J lost 4, with 13 bases in between. Germline CDR1 and CDR2: LGHDT and YNNKEL (reference sequence). The CDR3, as DNA: TGTGCCAGCAGCCAAGAAGGACAGTTCGGGAATCAGCCCCAGCATTTT. The encoded protein is CASSQEGQFGNQPQHF.

This chain links TRBV6-5 with TRBJ1-1; D unclear. The CDR3 runs to 15 residues. The germline V gene has CDR1 MNHEY and CDR2 SVGAGI. The V end lost 2 bases, the J end lost 4 bases, and 14 bases lay between the germline ends. The CDR3 coding sequence is TGTGCCAGCAGTTACGGTACAGCTGGAGGCACTGAAGCTTTCTTT. Its protein is CASSYGTAGGTEAFF.

The chain is built from TRBV5-1 and TRBJ2-1, with TRBD2 matching over 8 bases. Germline V gives CDR1 SGHRS, CDR2 YFSETQ. V lost 6 bases, J lost 7 bases, and 18 bases stayed unmatched. The CDR3 sequence is 17 residues long. The CDR3: CASTSVPGTRSGNEQFF. Here the CDR3 DNA reads TGCGCCAGCACATCGGTCCCCGGGACTAGATCAGGGAATGAGCAGTTCTTC.